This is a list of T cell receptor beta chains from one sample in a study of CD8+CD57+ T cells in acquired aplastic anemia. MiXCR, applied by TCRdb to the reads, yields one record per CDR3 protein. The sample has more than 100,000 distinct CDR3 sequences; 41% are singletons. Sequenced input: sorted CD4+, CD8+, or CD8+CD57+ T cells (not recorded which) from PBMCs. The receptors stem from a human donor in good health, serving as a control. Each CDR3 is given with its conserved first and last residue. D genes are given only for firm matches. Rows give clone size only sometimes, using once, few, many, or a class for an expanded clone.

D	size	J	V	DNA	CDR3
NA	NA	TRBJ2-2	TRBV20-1	TGCAGTGCTAGAGGAACGTTCGGCGGGGAGCTGTTTTTT	CSARGTFGGELFF
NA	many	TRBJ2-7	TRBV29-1	TGCAGCGTTCAAAGGGACATCTACGAGCAGTACTTC	CSVQRDIYEQYF
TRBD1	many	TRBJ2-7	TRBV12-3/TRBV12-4	TGTGCCAGCAGCTACAGGGGATACGAGCAGTACTTC	CASSYRGYEQYF
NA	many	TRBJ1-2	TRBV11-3	TGTGCCAGCACCCTCCCAGGGGCCTATGGCTACACCTTC	CASTLPGAYGYTF
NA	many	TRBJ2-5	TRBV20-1	TGCAGTGCTAGCAGGGGTCTCCAAGAGACCCAGTACTTC	CSASRGLQETQYF
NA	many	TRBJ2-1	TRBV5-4	TGTGCCAGCAGCTTGGGGGCAGGGATGACCTACAATGAGCAGTTCTTC	CASSLGAGMTYNEQFF
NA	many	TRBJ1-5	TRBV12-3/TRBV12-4	TGTGCCAGCAGTTTAGGGGCGGGTCAGCCCCAGCATTTT	CASSLGAGQPQHF
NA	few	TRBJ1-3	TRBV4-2	TGTGCCAGCAGCCCTGGGACTTCATTGGCGGGGGGAAACACCATATATTTT	CASSPGTSLAGGNTIYF
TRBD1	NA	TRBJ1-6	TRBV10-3	TGTGCCATCAGTGAGTTCTTTCCGGGACAGGGTTCACCCCTCCACTTT	CAISEFFPGQGSPLHF
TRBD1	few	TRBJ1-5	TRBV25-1	TGTGCCAGCAAGGACAGGGAAGCAGGTCAGCCCCAGCATTTT	CASKDREAGQPQHF
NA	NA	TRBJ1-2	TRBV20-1	TGCAGTGCTAGAATTCAGAACTATGGCTACACCTTC	CSARIQNYGYTF
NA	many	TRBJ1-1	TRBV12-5	TGTGCTAGTGGTTTCTCTATCCGGACGGGGAACACTGAAGCTTTCTTT	CASGFSIRTGNTEAFF
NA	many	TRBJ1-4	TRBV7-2	TGTGCCAGCAGCTCCGGTCCCGGAGGGCGCGATGAAAAACTGTTTTTT	CASSSGPGGRDEKLFF
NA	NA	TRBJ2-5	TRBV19	TGTGCCAGTAGTCCGGACGGTCGGGCTTCGCCGACCCAGTACTTC	CASSPDGRASPTQYF
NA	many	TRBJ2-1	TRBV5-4	TGTGCCAGCAGCTTGGACAGCTTCTCCTACAATGAGCAGTTCTTC	CASSLDSFSYNEQFF
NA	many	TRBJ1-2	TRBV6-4	TGTGCCAGCAGTGACTCGTCCCAGAGCTATGGCTACACCTTC	CASSDSSQSYGYTF
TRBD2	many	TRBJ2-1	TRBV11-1	TGTGCCAGCAGCTTAGGTCCTAGCGGGAGGGCCGGCTCCTACAATGAGCAGTTCTTC	CASSLGPSGRAGSYNEQFF
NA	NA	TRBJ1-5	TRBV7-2	TGTGCCAGCAGCTTATCAAGTCAAAGGATTCAGCCCCAGCATTTT	CASSLSSQRIQPQHF
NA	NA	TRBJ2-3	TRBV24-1	TGTGCCACCAGTGAGGGGACCGTCAGCACAGATACGCAGTATTTT	CATSEGTVSTDTQYF
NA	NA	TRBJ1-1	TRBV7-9	TGTGCCAGCAGCACTACAGGGTCTGAAGCTTTCTTT	CASSTTGSEAFF
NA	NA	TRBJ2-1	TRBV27	TGTGCCAGCAGTTTTCGGTGGGCCAATGAGCAGTTCTTC	CASSFRWANEQFF
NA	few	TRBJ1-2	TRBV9	TGTGCCAGCAGCGTAGCCTCCTATGGCTACACCTTC	CASSVASYGYTF
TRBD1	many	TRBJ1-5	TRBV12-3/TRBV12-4	TGTGCCAGCAGTACACAGGGGGTGATCCAGCCCCAGCATTTT	CASSTQGVIQPQHF
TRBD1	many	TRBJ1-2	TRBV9	TGTGCCAGCAGCCCTTCCGGGACAGGTGTCTATGGCTACACCTTC	CASSPSGTGVYGYTF
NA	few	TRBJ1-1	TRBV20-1	TGCAGTGCTGCGGACCCTGGGGGCACTGAAGCTTTCTTT	CSAADPGGTEAFF
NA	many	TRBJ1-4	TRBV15	TGTGCCACCAGCGCGCGAGAAAAACTGTTTTTT	CATSAREKLFF
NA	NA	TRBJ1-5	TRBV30	TGTGCCTGGAGTTCAACCGAGGGCCAGCCCCAGCATTTT	CAWSSTEGQPQHF
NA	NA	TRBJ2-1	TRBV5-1	TGCGCCAGCAGCCCCGTCTCGGGGGCCTACAGTGAGCAGTTCTTC	CASSPVSGAYSEQFF
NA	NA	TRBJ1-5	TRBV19	TGTGCCAGTAGTACCGGATCAGGGAGCAATCAGCCCCAGCATTTT	CASSTGSGSNQPQHF
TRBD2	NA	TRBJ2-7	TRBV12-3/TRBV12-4	TGTGCCAGCAGCAAGACTAGCGGGGCTCAACACTACGAGCAGTACTTC	CASSKTSGAQHYEQYF
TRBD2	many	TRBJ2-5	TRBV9	TGTGCCAGCAGCGCCTCCGGGGCGGGGGTAGAGACCCAGTACTTC	CASSASGAGVETQYF
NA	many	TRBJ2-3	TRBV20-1	TGCAGTGCTGTGGGTAGGACAGGCACAGATACGCAGTATTTT	CSAVGRTGTDTQYF
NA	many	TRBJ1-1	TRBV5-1	TGCGCCAGCAGGCAGGGAATTTCTGAAGCTTTCTTT	CASRQGISEAFF
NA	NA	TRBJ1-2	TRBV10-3	TGTGCCATCAGTGAGGACAAAGCTAACTATGGCTACACCTTC	CAISEDKANYGYTF
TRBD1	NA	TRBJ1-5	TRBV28	TGTGCCAGCAGCTGGGGACAGTTGAATCAGCCCCAGCATTTT	CASSWGQLNQPQHF
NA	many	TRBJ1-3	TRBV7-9	TGTGCCAGCAGCTTATCCTCAGTTGCCAACACCATATATTTT	CASSLSSVANTIYF
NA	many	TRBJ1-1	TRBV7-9	TGTGCCAGCAGCTTAGCGGGGGGCGGGGAGTTCGCTGAAGCTTTCTTT	CASSLAGGGEFAEAFF
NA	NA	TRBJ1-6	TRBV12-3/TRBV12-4	TGTGCCAGCAGTTCGGGACCCCTCGAACCCCTCCACTTT	CASSSGPLEPLHF
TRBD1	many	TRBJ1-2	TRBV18	TGTGCCAGCTCACAACAGGGGATTGGCTACACCTTC	CASSQQGIGYTF
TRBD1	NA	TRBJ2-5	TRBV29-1	TGCAGCGTTGAGACAGGGGGCGAGGAGACCCAGTACTTC	CSVETGGEETQYF
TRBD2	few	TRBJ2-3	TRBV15	TGTGCCACCAGCAGAGAAGGCGGGGGAGCAGATACGCAGTATTTT	CATSREGGGADTQYF
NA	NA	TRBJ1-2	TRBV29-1	TGCAGCGCCCAGGGAGGGGTTAGCGGCTACACCTTC	CSAQGGVSGYTF
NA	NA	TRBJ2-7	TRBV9	TGTGCCAGCAGCGTAGGGACCGCGGGACACACTTACGAGCAGTACTTC	CASSVGTAGHTYEQYF
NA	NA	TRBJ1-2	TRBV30	TGTGCCTGGAGTGTAGGGGTTGGCTACACCTTC	CAWSVGVGYTF
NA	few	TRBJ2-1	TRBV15	TGTGCCACTAGACAGGTTGGGGCATACAATGAGCAGTTCTTC	CATRQVGAYNEQFF
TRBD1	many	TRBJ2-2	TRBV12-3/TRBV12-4	TGTGCCAGCAGCTGGGACAGGAACACCGGGGAGCTGTTTTTT	CASSWDRNTGELFF
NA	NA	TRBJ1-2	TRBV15	TGTGCCACCAGCAGAGCTACTGTGACGGAAGTCTATGGCTACACCTTC	CATSRATVTEVYGYTF
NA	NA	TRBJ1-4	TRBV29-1	TGCAGCGTGGGGGACACAAGGGGAAAACTGTTTTTT	CSVGDTRGKLFF